This T cell receptor beta chain was identified in a study of blood T cell repertoires in COVID-19. About the study: Some COVID-19 samples were acute and others convalescent; all came from the United States, Italy and Spain.

In the authors' workflow: Using reference gene primer amplification, nucleated cell counts were estimated. Libraries were prepared by immunoSEQ multiplex PCR; TCRdb keeps only in-frame clonotypes and omits some of them. The DNA gave D and trimming, while V, J and clone size come from that table. The repertoire holds about 190,000 clones, with 80% to 90% as singletons. This clone has only one observation. Germline V lookup: CDR1 MNHEY, CDR2 SMNVEV (reference sequence). V shed 8 bases and J 3 bases; nucleotides not matched to a gene: 5. The CDR3 totals 14 residues. The chain couples TRBV27 to TRBJ2-2; 8 nucleotides align to TRBD1. Sequencing used peripheral blood. This TCR came from a woman of 80 years or more with acute or convalescent COVID-19. The CDR3 spells CASRTGGHTGELFF. In DNA form, the CDR3 reads TGTGCCAGCCGTACAGGGGGTCACACCGGGGAGCTGTTTTTT.